This paragraph covers one T cell receptor beta chain sequence. The length of the CDR3 is 15 residues. CDR1 is SGDLS, CDR2 YYNGEE, per germline. J gave up 4 bases and V 3 bases, and 8 bases lay outside the gene matches. These data are taken from a study of cytotoxic CD8 clonotypes in ibrutinib-treated CLL. TCRdb keeps only in-frame clones here, not all; method: immunoSEQ multiplex PCR. The repertoire holds fewer than 300,000 clones, with 70% to 80% as singletons. Here the sequenced sample was PBMCs, taken at disease progression, from a patient treated with ibrutinib. The receptor's source is a human donor with chronic lymphocytic leukemia. The J gene is TRBJ2-5, the V gene TRBV9, with 8 bases fitting TRBD2. The CDR3 DNA follows: TGTGCCAGCAGCGCCCGGGGGGGTGCGCGAGAGACCCAGTACTTC. Its protein product is CASSARGGARETQYF. Combining the CDR3 with reference TRBV9 and TRBJ2-5 gives the whole variable domain DSGVTQTPKHLITATGQRVTLRCSPRSGDLSVYWYQQSLDQGLQFLIQYYNGEERAKGNILERFSAQQFPDLHSELNLSSLELGDSALYFCASSARGGARETQYFGPGTRLLVL.